This T cell receptor (beta chain) was retrieved from a study of OX40 agonist ivuxolimab in advanced cancers. Study background: Ivuxolimab was delivered to patients intravenously every 2 weeks at doses spanning 0.01 to 10 mg/kg.

TCRdb keeps only in-frame clones here, not all; method: immunoSEQ multiplex PCR. The sample contains about 82,000 clones, 92% of which appear only once. The starting material was CD4+ or CD8+ T cells sorted from blood, obtained in a trial of the OX40 agonist ivuxolimab. The TCR originated in an adult with an advanced solid tumor such as melanoma, head and neck, liver or kidney cancer.

In DNA, the CDR3 is TGTGCCAGCAGCGTAGGGTTCGAACGGTGGGACAATGAGCAGTTCTTC. It codes for CASSVGFERWDNEQFF. The chain has TRBV9 and TRBJ2-1; D unresolved. Per the germline V gene, CDR1 is SGDLS and CDR2 is YYNGEE. The CDR3 contains 16 residues. Trimming pared 0 bases from V and 5 bases from J, leaving 15 bases between.